This TCR beta chain was obtained from a study of T-cell reconstitution after alpha-beta-depleted transplantation in children. This clonotype was recorded at least ten times. The library targeted TCRbeta and was prepared with unique molecular identifiers. A single record per CDR3 protein comes from TCRdb applying MiXCR to the PCR reads. The repertoire includes fewer than 200,000 distinct CDR3 sequences, over 5.5% of them detected once, and 3% sits in the top ten. V lost 10 bases to trimming and J lost 0 bases, with 10 bases between them. The CDR3 extends over 12 amino acids. The germline V gene has CDR1 ENHRY and CDR2 SYGVKD.

Specimen: PBMCs from the stem cell graft donor, collected from the stem cell graft. V and J are TRBV10-3 and TRBJ2-7, with a possible D match to TRBD1 (5 bases). The source is a human donor who donated a stem cell graft to a child with Wiskott-Aldrich syndrome. The CDR3 is CASKDNSYEQYF. In DNA, the CDR3 is TGTGCCAGTAAGGACAACTCCTACGAGCAGTACTTC.